This T cell receptor (beta chain) was profiled in a study of beta chain features in type 1 diabetes. Concerning this clone: Its antigen is unknown.

Findings and limits, study-wide: Patients with Type 1 diabetes showed moderately but significantly shorter TCRB CDR3s in all four CD4+ subsets.

The sequenced template was cDNA made from the entire isolated RNA. Profiled with immunoSEQ multiplex PCR; TCRdb holds only in-frame clones, not every one. This sample has 95,000 to 150,000 clones, with roughly 15% found just once. The V end lost 0 bases, the J end lost 0 bases, and 9 bases lay between the germline ends. In germline, CDR1 is SGHTA, CDR2 FQGNSA. This CDR3 region has 16 residues. This clonotype was obtained from a man aged 25 to 45 with type 1 diabetes. The sequenced sample consisted of central memory CD4+ T cells from blood. The chain is built from TRBV7-2 and TRBJ2-1; D uncertain. CDR3 loop: CASSLARRSSYNEQFF. CDR3 nucleotides: TGTGCCAGCAGCTTAGCGAGGCGAAGCTCCTACAATGAGCAGTTCTTC.